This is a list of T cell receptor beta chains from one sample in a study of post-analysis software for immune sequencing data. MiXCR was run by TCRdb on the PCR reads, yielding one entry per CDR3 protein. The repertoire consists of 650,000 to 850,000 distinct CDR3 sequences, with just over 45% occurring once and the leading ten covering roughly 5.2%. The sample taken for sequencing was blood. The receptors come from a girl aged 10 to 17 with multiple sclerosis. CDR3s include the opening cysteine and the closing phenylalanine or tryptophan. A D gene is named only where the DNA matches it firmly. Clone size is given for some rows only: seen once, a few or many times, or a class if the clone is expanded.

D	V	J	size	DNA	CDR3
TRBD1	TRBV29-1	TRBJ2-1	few	TGCAGCGTTGAAGCGTTGGGACAGGGACATAATGAGCAGTTCTTC	CSVEALGQGHNEQFF
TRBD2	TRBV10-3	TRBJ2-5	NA	TGTGCCATCAGTGGGGACCTTCTAGCGGGAACACAAGAGACCCAGTACTTC	CAISGDLLAGTQETQYF
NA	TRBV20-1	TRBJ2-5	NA	TGCAGTGCTAGGCTAGGTATTCAAGAGACCCAGTACTTC	CSARLGIQETQYF
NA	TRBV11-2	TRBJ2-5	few	TGTGCCAGCAGTCCCCGACGATTCCAAGAGACCCAGTACTTC	CASSPRRFQETQYF
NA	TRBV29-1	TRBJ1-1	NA	TGCAGCGTTTTAGTCCTGGGGGCGAAAACTGAAGCTTTCTTT	CSVLVLGAKTEAFF
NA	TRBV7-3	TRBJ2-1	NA	TGTGCCAGCAGCTCGTCCGGGCTAGCCTTCTACAATGAGCAGTTCTTC	CASSSSGLAFYNEQFF
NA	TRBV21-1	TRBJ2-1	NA	TGTGCCAGCACCGGCGAGCGGGGGTGGTACAATGAGCAGTTCTTC	CASTGERGWYNEQFF
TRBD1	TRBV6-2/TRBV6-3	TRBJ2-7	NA	TGTGCCAGCAGTTACAGAAGGGCAGGGGGCTACGAGCAGTACTTC	CASSYRRAGGYEQYF
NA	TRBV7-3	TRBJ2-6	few	TGTGCCAGCAGCTTGGAGGGAACCTCTGGGGCCAACGTCCTGACTTTC	CASSLEGTSGANVLTF
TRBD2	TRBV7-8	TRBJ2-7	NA	TGTGCCAGCAGCCCCGATCTAGCGGGAGTCCGGTACGAGCAGTACTTC	CASSPDLAGVRYEQYF
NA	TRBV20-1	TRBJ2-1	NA	TGCAGTGCAGGGGCGGCTAAGCTCCTAGGCAATGAGCAGTTCTTC	CSAGAAKLLGNEQFF
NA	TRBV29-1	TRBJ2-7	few	TGCAGCGTTGAAGATCCATTAGCGGAATCCTACGAGCAGTACTTC	CSVEDPLAESYEQYF
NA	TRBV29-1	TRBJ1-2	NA	TGCAGCGTTGAAGATCCTAGGGGCTACACCTTC	CSVEDPRGYTF
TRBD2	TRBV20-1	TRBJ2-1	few	TGCAGTGCTAGGGAGGGAGCGGGAGCCCCCAATGAGCAGTTCTTC	CSAREGAGAPNEQFF
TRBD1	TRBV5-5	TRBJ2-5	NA	TGTACCAGCAGCCCGTCGATTGGGACAGGGGAGACCCAGTACTTC	CTSSPSIGTGETQYF
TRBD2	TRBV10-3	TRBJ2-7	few	TGTGCCATCAGTGGGGCTAGCGGGCCCTACGAGCAGTACTTC	CAISGASGPYEQYF
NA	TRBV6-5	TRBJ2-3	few	TGTGCCAGCAGTTACTCTCATTACAGCCTTGGTGGTGGGGCAGATACGCAGTATTTT	CASSYSHYSLGGGADTQYF
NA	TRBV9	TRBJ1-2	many	TGTGCCAGCAGCCCTAGTACGGGGATGATGGACTATGGCTACACCTTC	CASSPSTGMMDYGYTF
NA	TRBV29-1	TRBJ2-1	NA	TGCAGCGTCCGGGTCGGGGGCTCGGGTGAGCAGTTCTTC	CSVRVGGSGEQFF
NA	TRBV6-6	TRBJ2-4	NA	TGTGCCAGCACCCCCCTTAGGAGGGGCAAAAACATTCAGTACTTC	CASTPLRRGKNIQYF
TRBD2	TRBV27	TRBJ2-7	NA	TGTGCCAGCAGTTTTGAACTAGCGGGTGAGCAGTACTTC	CASSFELAGEQYF
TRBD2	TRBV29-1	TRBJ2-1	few	TGCAGCGACGGGACTAGCGACCCAAGTGAGCAGTTCTTC	CSDGTSDPSEQFF
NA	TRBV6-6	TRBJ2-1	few	TGTGCCAGCAGTACCGGGCCCTACAATGAGCAGTTCTTC	CASSTGPYNEQFF
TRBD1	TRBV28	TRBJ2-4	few	TGTGCCAGCAGTTTACCCGGGACAGACGAAAACATTCAGTACTTC	CASSLPGTDENIQYF
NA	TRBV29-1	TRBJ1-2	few	TGCAGCGTTGCCGGGGCAGGTTCTAACTATGGCTACACCTTC	CSVAGAGSNYGYTF
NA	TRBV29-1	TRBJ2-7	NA	TGCAGCGTTGAAAATAGTGTGTCCGAGCAGTACTTC	CSVENSVSEQYF
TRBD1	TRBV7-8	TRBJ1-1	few	TGTGCCAGCAGCGACAGGGGTTTGACTGAAGCTTTCTTT	CASSDRGLTEAFF
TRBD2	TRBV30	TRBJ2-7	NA	TGTGCCTGGAGTGTACGGCGACTAGCGGGAGTGGGCGCCTACGAGCAGTACTTC	CAWSVRRLAGVGAYEQYF
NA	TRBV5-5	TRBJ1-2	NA	TGTGCCAGCAGCGATACACGGGACACCGAAACTAACTATGGCTACACCTTC	CASSDTRDTETNYGYTF
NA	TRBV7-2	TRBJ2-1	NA	TGTGCCAGCAGCTTCGCCCCCTCGGGGAGCGAGCAGTTCTTC	CASSFAPSGSEQFF
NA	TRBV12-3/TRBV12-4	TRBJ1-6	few	TGTGCCAGCAGCACGAACGTGGAGGGGAATTCACCCCTCCACTTT	CASSTNVEGNSPLHF
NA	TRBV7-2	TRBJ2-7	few	TGTGCCAGCAGCTTAGCGAACCCTGCCGAGCAGTACTTC	CASSLANPAEQYF
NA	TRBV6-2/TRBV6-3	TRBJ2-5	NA	TGTGCCAGCAGCCCAGGAGGCGAGGCCCATCAAGAGACCCAGTACTTC	CASSPGGEAHQETQYF
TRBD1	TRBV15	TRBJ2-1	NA	TGTGCCACCAGCAGGACAGGGGGCTACGGTGAGCAGTTCTTC	CATSRTGGYGEQFF
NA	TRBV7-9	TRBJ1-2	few	TGTGCCAGCAGCTTAGCGGCAGGGATGGATGGCTACACCTTC	CASSLAAGMDGYTF
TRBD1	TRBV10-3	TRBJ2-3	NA	TGTGCCATCAGGGCGACAGGGGGCTCGGGCACAGATACGCAGTATTTT	CAIRATGGSGTDTQYF
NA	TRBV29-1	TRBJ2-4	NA	TGCAGCGTTGATATTAGGGGCAATGATAAGTCCAAAAACATTCAGTACTTC	CSVDIRGNDKSKNIQYF
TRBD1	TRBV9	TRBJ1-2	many	TGTGCCAGCAGCTTACAGGGGGGTGGGTATGGCTACACCTTC	CASSLQGGGYGYTF
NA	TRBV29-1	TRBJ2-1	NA	TGCAGCGTTGAAGATTTACTCGATGAGCAGTTCTTC	CSVEDLLDEQFF
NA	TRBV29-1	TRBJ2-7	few	TGCAGCGTGTCAAGAGCAGGGGACGAGCAGTACTTC	CSVSRAGDEQYF
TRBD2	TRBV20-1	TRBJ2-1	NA	TGCAGTGCTCCTGCCTGGGCTAGCGGTAACTACAATGAGCAGTTCTTC	CSAPAWASGNYNEQFF
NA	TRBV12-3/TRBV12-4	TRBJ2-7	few	TGTGCCAGCAGTTTTGGGGGGGCGCTGAACGAGCAGTACTTC	CASSFGGALNEQYF
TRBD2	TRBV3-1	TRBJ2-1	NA	TGTGCCAGCAGTCGAATAGCGGGAGTTCGGAACAATGAGCAGTTCTTC	CASSRIAGVRNNEQFF
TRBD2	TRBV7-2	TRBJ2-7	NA	TGTGCCAGCAGACGGACTAGCGGGAGGTCCGAGCAGTACTTC	CASRRTSGRSEQYF
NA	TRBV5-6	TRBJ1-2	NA	TGTGCCAGCAGCTTGGGGGGGATTTCTTATGGCTACACCTTC	CASSLGGISYGYTF
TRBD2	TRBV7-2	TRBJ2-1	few	TGTGCCAGCAGCTTGCGAACTAGCGGGATGGAGCAGTTCTTC	CASSLRTSGMEQFF
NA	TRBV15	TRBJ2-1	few	TGTGCCACCAGCAGAGATCTTATGGCGAATGAGCAGTTCTTC	CATSRDLMANEQFF
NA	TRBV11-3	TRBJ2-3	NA	TGTGCCAGCAGTCAGGGAGCTAGCACAGATACGCAGTATTTT	CASSQGASTDTQYF
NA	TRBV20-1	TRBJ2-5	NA	TGCAGTGCTTCCATCCCCGGTGCGGAGACCCAGTACTTC	CSASIPGAETQYF
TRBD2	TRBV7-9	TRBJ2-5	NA	TGTGCCAGCAGCCCAGATAGCGGGAGGGCACGAGAGACCCAGTACTTC	CASSPDSGRARETQYF
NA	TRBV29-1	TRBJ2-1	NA	TGCAGCGTTGCTAGCGAATTGGTCAATGAGCAGTTCTTC	CSVASELVNEQFF
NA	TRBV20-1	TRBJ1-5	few	TGCAGTGCTAAAGGGGGGGGACAGCCCCAGCATTTT	CSAKGGGQPQHF
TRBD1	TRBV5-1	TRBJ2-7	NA	TGCGCCAGCAGCTCGCGACAGGGTAATTCCTACGAGCAGTACTTC	CASSSRQGNSYEQYF
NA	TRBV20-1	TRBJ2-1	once	TGCAGTGGGCAAGGGAGGTCCTACAATGAGCAGTTCTTC	CSGQGRSYNEQFF